A single T cell receptor (beta chain) is shown here with its context. Its antigen is unknown. These data originate in a study of T cell responses to AZD1222 COVID-19 vaccine. Study-wide findings and caveats: Mapped onto spike, vaccine-associated CD4 TCRs spanned it and were dominant at 160-218 and 743-854. Variant regions that are unmutated are reportedly the target of nearly half of spike-specific TCRs.

Produced via immunoSEQ multiplex PCR; TCRdb's table is partial and in-frame only. Of more than 95,000 clones in the sample, about 90% were seen once. Trimming took 5 bases from V and 0 from J, leaving 11 bases between them. The CDR3 consists of 16 residues. The V gene's germline CDR1 is SGHVS and CDR2 FNYEAQ. Sample: peripheral blood, taken on day 0 of AZD1222 vaccination. The clonotype originates from an adult in good health. This chain connects TRBV7-6 to TRBJ1-6; D unresolved. The CDR3: CASSPRQSSYNSPLHF. The CDR3 region has the DNA TGTGCCAGCAGCCCGCGACAAAGCTCCTATAATTCACCCCTCCACTTT.